This T cell receptor (beta chain) was obtained from a study of beta chain features in type 1 diabetes. Study in general: About 98,000,000 sorted cells were examined across all samples.

A heparinised blood draw that averaged around 100 mL was obtained once from each donor. CD45RO/CCR7/CD25/CD127/CD95/CD27 staining was used to isolate CD4+ naive, central memory, regulatory and stem cell-like memory cells by sorting. Study-wide findings and caveats: Naive, central memory and regulatory TCRB repertoires appeared more similar among patients than healthy donors. All four CD4+ subsets from Type 1 diabetes patients carried moderately but significantly shorter TCRB CDR3s.

What was sequenced were expressed TCRB transcripts, since all of the isolated RNA had been reverse transcribed. Data came from immunoSEQ multiplex PCR; TCRdb stores just in-frame clones and leaves some out. The sample records hundreds of thousands of clones, over 11% being singletons. This clone was seen a handful of times. Antigen unknown. CDR3 size: 14 residues. CDR1 KGHSH and CDR2 LQKENI come from the germline V gene. With 4 bases clipped from V and 4 bases from J, the junction kept 3 bases outside the gene matches. Sequenced sample: naive CD4+ T cells from blood. The chain joins TRBV18 to TRBJ2-5; 10 bases agree with TRBD2. The sequence came from a man aged 25 to 40 with type 1 diabetes. The CDR3 DNA reads TGTGCCAGCTCACAAGCGGGAGGGACAGAGACCCAGTACTTC. It yields the protein CASSQAGGTETQYF.